This T cell receptor beta chain was documented in a study of shared clonotypes between healthy human individuals. Looking at the study overall: A couple of women and a few men aged 18 to 49 served as donors.

This clone was recorded only once. The antigen is undetermined. Overall study results and limits: Only blood samples were collected, and tissue repertoires likely differ. Despite large depth, rarefaction showed incomplete sorted-subset sequencing.

The authors' processing: Filtering differed, since immunoSEQ gave only junction sequences and no quality scores. Libraries were prepared by immunoSEQ multiplex PCR; TCRdb keeps only in-frame clonotypes and omits some of them. V and J calls and clone size are copied from that table; D and trimming were computed from the DNA. Of some 2,100,000 clones detected, approximately 96% appear once; the ten largest clones hold roughly 0.13%. Sequencing input: naive CD4+ T cells sorted from blood. The subset was: CD45RA+ positively selected. The receptor comes from a man younger than 35 in good health.

The CDR3 DNA sequence: TGTGCCAGCCGGTCCGCCGGGGGCTATGGCTACACCTTC. This codes for CASRSAGGYGYTF. J is TRBJ1-2 and V is TRBV5-6, with D possibly being TRBD1 (5 bases). The CDR3 runs 13 residues. The V end was cut by 7 bases, the J end by 4 bases, with 14 bases between. CDR1 and CDR2 (germline): SGHDT, YYEEEE. Full variable domain (remainder filled in from reference TRBV5-6 and TRBJ1-2): DAGVTQSPTHLIKTRGQQVTLRCSPKSGHDTVSWYQQALGQGPQFIFQYYEEEERQRGNFPDRFSGHQFPNYSSELNVNALLLGDSALYLCASRSAGGYGYTFGSGTRLTVV.